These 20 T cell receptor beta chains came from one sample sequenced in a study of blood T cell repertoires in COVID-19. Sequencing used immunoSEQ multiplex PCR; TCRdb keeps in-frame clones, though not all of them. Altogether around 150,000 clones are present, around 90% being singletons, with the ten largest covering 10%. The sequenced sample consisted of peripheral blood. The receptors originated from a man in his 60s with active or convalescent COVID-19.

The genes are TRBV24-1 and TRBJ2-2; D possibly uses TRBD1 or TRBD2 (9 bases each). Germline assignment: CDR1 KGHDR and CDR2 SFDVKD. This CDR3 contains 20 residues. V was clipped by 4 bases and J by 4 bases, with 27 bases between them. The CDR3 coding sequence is TGTGCCACCAGTGAGCCCGGGACAGGGACTACTAGCGGGCGCACCGGGGAGCTGTTTTTT. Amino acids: CATSEPGTGTTSGRTGELFF.

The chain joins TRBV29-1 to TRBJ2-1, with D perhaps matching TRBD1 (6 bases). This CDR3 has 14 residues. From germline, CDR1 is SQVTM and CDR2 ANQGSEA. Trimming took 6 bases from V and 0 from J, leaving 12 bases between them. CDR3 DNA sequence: TGCAGCGTACGGGACACTATCTCCTACAATGAGCAGTTCTTC. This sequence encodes CSVRDTISYNEQFF.

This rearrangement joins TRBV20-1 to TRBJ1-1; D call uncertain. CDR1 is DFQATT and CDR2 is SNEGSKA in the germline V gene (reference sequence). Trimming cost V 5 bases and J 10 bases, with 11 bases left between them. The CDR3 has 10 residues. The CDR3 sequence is CSAFLLRAFF. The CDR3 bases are TGCAGTGCTTTTCTCCTTCGAGCTTTCTTT.

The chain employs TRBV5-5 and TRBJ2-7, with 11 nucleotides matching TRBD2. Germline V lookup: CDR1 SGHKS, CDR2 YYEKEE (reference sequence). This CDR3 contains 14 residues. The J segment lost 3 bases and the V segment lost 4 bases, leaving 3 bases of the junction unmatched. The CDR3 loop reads CASSTSGRGYEQYF. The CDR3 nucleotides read TGTGCCAGCAGCACTAGCGGGAGAGGCTACGAGCAGTACTTC.

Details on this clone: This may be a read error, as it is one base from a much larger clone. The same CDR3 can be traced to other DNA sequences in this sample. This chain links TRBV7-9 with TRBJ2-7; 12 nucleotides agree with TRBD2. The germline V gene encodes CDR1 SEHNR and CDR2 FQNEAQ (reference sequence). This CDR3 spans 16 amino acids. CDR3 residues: CASSGGDGLAGYEQYF. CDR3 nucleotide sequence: TGCGCCAGCAGCGGGGGGGACGGACTAGCGGGGTACGAGCAGTACTTC.

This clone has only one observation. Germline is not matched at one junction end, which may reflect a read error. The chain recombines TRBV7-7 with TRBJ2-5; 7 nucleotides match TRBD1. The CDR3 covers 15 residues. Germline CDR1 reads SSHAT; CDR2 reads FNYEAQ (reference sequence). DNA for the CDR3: TGTGCTAGCAGCTTAAACGACAGGGAACAAGAGACCCAGTACTTC. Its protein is CASSLNDREQETQYF. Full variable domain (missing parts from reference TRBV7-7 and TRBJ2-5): GAGVSQSPRYKVTKRGQDVTLRCDPISSHATLYWYQQALGQGPEFLTYFNYEAQPDKSGLPSDRFSAERPEGSISTLTIQRTEQRDSAMYRCASSLNDREQETQYFGPGTRLLVL.

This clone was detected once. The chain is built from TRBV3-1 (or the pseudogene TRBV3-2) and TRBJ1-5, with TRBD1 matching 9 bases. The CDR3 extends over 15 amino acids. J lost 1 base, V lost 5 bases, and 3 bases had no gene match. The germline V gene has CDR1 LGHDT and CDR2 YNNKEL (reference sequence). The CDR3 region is CASSLQGASNQPQHF. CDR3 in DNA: TGTGCCAGCAGCTTACAGGGGGCGAGCAATCAGCCCCAGCATTTT.

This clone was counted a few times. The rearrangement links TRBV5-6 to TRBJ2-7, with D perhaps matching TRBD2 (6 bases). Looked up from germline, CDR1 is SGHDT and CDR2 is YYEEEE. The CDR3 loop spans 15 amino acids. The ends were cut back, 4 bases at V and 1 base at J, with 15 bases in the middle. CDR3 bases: TGTGCCAGCAGCCCCCCAACCGGGGGATCCTACGAGCAGTACTTC. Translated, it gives CASSPPTGGSYEQYF.

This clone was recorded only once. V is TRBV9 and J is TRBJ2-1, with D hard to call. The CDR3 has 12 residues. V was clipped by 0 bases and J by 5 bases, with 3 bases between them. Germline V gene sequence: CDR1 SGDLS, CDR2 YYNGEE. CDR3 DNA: TGTGCCAGCAGCGTAGACAACAATGAGCAGTTCTTC. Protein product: CASSVDNNEQFF.

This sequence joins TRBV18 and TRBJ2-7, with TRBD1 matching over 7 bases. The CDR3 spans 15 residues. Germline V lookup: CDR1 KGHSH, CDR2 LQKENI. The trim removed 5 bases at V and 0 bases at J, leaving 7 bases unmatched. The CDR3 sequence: CASSYDRVISYEQYF. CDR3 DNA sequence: TGTGCCAGCTCATATGACAGGGTTATCTCCTACGAGCAGTACTTC.

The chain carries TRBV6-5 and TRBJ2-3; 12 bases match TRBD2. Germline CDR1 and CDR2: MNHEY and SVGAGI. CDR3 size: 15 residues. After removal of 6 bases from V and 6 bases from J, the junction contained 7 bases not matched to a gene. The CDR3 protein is CASRGLAGRWDTQYF. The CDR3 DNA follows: TGTGCCAGCAGAGGACTAGCGGGACGTTGGGATACGCAGTATTTT.

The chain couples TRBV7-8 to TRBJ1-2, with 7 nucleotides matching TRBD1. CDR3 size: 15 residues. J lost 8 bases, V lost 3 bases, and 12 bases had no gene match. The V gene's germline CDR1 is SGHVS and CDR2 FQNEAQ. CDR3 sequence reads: CASSLDRSRTQGYTF. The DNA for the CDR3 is TGTGCCAGCAGCTTGGACAGGAGCCGGACTCAGGGCTACACCTTC.

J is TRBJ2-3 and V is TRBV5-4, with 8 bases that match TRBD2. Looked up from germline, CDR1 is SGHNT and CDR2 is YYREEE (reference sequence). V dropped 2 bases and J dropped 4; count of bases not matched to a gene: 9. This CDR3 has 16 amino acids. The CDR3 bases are TGTGCCAGCAGCTTCGGGACTAGTTCTGGTCCAGATACGCAGTATTTT. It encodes CASSFGTSSGPDTQYF.

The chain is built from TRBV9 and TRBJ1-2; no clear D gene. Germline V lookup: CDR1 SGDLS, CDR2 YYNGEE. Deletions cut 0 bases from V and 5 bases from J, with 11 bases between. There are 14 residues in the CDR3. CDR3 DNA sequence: TGTGCCAGCAGCGTAGACAGTCTCACTTATGGCTACACCTTC. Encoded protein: CASSVDSLTYGYTF.

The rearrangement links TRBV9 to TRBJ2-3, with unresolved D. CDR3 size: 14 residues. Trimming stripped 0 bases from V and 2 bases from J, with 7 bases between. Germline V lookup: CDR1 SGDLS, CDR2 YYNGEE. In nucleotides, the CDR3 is TGTGCCAGCAGCGTAGGGCCCGACACAGATACGCAGTATTTT. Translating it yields CASSVGPDTDTQYF.

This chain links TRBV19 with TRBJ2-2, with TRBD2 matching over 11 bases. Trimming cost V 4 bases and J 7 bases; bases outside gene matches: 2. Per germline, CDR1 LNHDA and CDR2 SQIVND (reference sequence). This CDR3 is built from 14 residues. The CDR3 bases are TGTGCCAGTAGTACTAGCGGGAGGAACGGGGAGCTGTTTTTT. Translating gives CASSTSGRNGELFF.

The CDR3 region has the DNA TGTGCCAGTAGTACCCGAAGCCCTCCTGGCGAGCAGTACTTC. Protein product: CASSTRSPPGEQYF. The rearrangement joins TRBV19 to TRBJ2-7; D gene uncertain. This CDR3 comprises 14 residues. V was pared by 4 bases and J by 6 bases, with 16 bases between. Germline CDR1 LNHDA, CDR2 SQIVND (reference sequence).

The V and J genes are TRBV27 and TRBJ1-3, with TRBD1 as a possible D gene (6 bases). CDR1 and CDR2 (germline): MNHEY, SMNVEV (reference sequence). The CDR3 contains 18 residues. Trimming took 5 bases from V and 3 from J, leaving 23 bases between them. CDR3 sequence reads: CASSPNTPRGWGGNTIYF. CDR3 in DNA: TGTGCCAGCAGTCCTAACACCCCCAGGGGATGGGGTGGAAACACCATATATTTT.

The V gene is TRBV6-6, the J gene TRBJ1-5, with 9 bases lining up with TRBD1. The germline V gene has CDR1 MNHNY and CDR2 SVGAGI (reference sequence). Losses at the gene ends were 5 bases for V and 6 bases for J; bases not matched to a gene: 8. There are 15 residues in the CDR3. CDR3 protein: CASSPTGGAGQPQHF. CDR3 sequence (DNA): TGTGCCAGCAGTCCCACAGGGGGCGCGGGTCAGCCCCAGCATTTT.

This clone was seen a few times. DNA for the CDR3: TGTGCCAGCAGCTTAGATCGACAGGGTCTAAGCTATAACTATGGCTACACCTTC. It specifies CASSLDRQGLSYNYGYTF. The rearrangement links TRBV7-8 to TRBJ1-2, with 7 bases lining up with TRBD1. Germline-derived CDR1 and CDR2 are SGHVS and FQNEAQ. The CDR3 is 18 residues long. With 1 base clipped from V and 1 base from J, the junction kept 12 bases outside the gene matches.